This is a list of T cell receptor beta chains from one sample in a study of identical twins. Via MiXCR, TCRdb re-called the 5' RACE reads, giving one row per CDR3 protein. The profile shows approximately 300,000 distinct CDR3 sequences, 9.5% of them singletons. The same data also contributed to another study, on yellow fever vaccine responses in identical twins.

Sequencing was done on a sample of CD8+ T cells sorted from blood. These TCRs come from a woman under 30 in good health. CDR3s include the opening cysteine and the closing phenylalanine or tryptophan. D genes are given only for firm matches. The size field is filled for only some rows; it gives once, few, many or a size class.

clone size	V gene	D gene	J gene	CDR3 DNA	CDR3 protein
.	TRBV6-2/TRBV6-3	.	TRBJ2-2	TGTGCCAGCAGACACCGGACAGAAGAAATAGTCCGCACCAGGAAGAACACCGGGGAGCTGTTTTTT	CASRHRTEEIVRTRKNTGELFF
.	TRBV10-3	.	TRBJ1-5	TGTGCCATCAGTGAGGGGACCGTCGGGGGCAATCAGCCCCAGCATTTT	CAISEGTVGGNQPQHF
few	TRBV4-3	.	TRBJ2-1	TGCGCCAGCAGCCAAGATTCCAGCGGGTCCTACAATGAGCAGTTCTTC	CASSQDSSGSYNEQFF
many	TRBV5-8	.	TRBJ2-7	TGTGCCAGCAGCTACCTGCCGTCCTACGAGCAGTACTTC	CASSYLPSYEQYF
few	TRBV7-2	.	TRBJ2-3	TGTGCCAGCAGCCCTGGGACTGACTACCCGTCCGATACGCAGTATTTT	CASSPGTDYPSDTQYF
many	TRBV11-2	.	TRBJ1-2	TGTGCCAGCAGCTTATCTGGGGGGGTTGACTACACCTTC	CASSLSGGVDYTF
.	TRBV2	.	TRBJ2-7	TGTGCCAGCAGCCTAAGAGGGAGCGACGGATCGGAGCAGTACTTC	CASSLRGSDGSEQYF
few	TRBV5-1	TRBD2	TRBJ2-1	TGCGCCAGCAGCCCCTTGGTTCCAGCGGGAGGGCCCCATGAGCAGTTCTTC	CASSPLVPAGGPHEQFF
.	TRBV3-1	.	TRBJ2-5	TGTGCCAGCAGCCCCGACAGGCCTCGAGAAGAGACCCAGTACTTC	CASSPDRPREETQYF
.	TRBV7-3	.	TRBJ2-2	TGTGCCAGCAGCTTAATTGGGACCGGGGAGCTGTTTTTT	CASSLIGTGELFF
many	TRBV7-3	.	TRBJ2-3	TGTGCCAGCAGTCCCGGGACTTATGGCACAGATACGCAGTATTTT	CASSPGTYGTDTQYF
many	TRBV20-1	.	TRBJ2-7	TGCAGTGCTAGACGGCCGACAATCACCTACGAGCAGTACTTC	CSARRPTITYEQYF
few	TRBV20-1	TRBD2	TRBJ2-7	TGCAGTGCTTGTAACCCGGGACTAGCGTACGAGCAGTACTTC	CSACNPGLAYEQYF
few	TRBV12-3/TRBV12-4	.	TRBJ1-2	TGTGCCAGCAGTTCACCTCGAGAAGGTTACTATGGCTACACCTTC	CASSSPREGYYGYTF
few	TRBV4-2	TRBD2	TRBJ2-1	TGTGCCAGCAGCCAAACCCGCGGACTAGCGGGAGGTCGGGGGAATGAGCAGTTCTTC	CASSQTRGLAGGRGNEQFF
.	TRBV12-3/TRBV12-4	.	TRBJ2-3	TGTGCCAGCACCACCGGCCGGGGCGACACAGATACGCAGTATTTT	CASTTGRGDTDTQYF
few	TRBV27	.	TRBJ2-2	TGTGCCAGCAGTCCTTGGGGTACCGGGGAGCTGTTTTTT	CASSPWGTGELFF
few	TRBV11-1	.	TRBJ2-7	TGTGCCAGCAGCCCCGGGGGGCTAGCGGAGGGTAAAACCTACGAGCAGTACTTC	CASSPGGLAEGKTYEQYF
many	TRBV4-2	.	TRBJ2-1	TGTGCCAGCAGCCAAGATATGACAAACATCAATGAGCAGTTCTTC	CASSQDMTNINEQFF
.	TRBV27	TRBD2	TRBJ2-5	TGTGCCATCGGGACTAGCGGGAGTCGGGAGACCCAGTACTTC	CAIGTSGSRETQYF
.	TRBV27	.	TRBJ2-7	TGTGCCAGCAGTTTAAGGGGTTCCTCCGGGCGGTTCGAGCAGTACTTC	CASSLRGSSGRFEQYF
few	TRBV3-1	.	TRBJ2-5	TGTGCCAGCAGCCAACAGTGGACTCTCCAAGAGACCCAGTACTTC	CASSQQWTLQETQYF
few	TRBV6-1	.	TRBJ2-7	TGTGCCAGCAGTGAAGCAATCGAGCTCTACGAGCAGTACTTC	CASSEAIELYEQYF
few	TRBV13	.	TRBJ2-1	TGTGCCAGCAGCCTTACGACTGGCACAAATGAGCAGTTCTTC	CASSLTTGTNEQFF
few	TRBV27	.	TRBJ1-2	TGTGCCAGCAGTTTAGGGCGTTTGAACGGCTACACCTTC	CASSLGRLNGYTF
few	TRBV25-1	.	TRBJ2-7	TGTGCCAGCACAACAGGGGGGGTCGAGCAGTACTTC	CASTTGGVEQYF
.	TRBV12-3/TRBV12-4	TRBD2	TRBJ2-4	TGTGCCTGCAGTCCCGGGACTAGCGCCTTACTAGCCAAAAACATTCGGTACTTC	CACSPGTSALLAKNIRYF
.	TRBV28	TRBD1	TRBJ2-7	TGTGCCAGCAGTCTGGACCTACGACAGGGGGGTTCCTACGAGCAGTACTTC	CASSLDLRQGGSYEQYF
many	TRBV4-2	.	TRBJ2-7	TGTGCCAGCAGCCAAGGGGGCTCGGGAAACTACGAGCAGTACTTC	CASSQGGSGNYEQYF
.	TRBV6-1	TRBD1	TRBJ2-3	TGTGCCAGCAGGACCGTACAGGGGGATCTCACAGATACGCAGTATTTT	CASRTVQGDLTDTQYF
.	TRBV4-3	.	TRBJ2-1	TGCGCCAGCAGCCAAGAATGGTTCTACAATGAGCAGTTCTTC	CASSQEWFYNEQFF
few	TRBV7-9	.	TRBJ2-1	TGTGCCAGCAGCTTACCCCGCGAGCACAATGAGCAGTTCTTC	CASSLPREHNEQFF
few	TRBV27	TRBD2	TRBJ2-1	TGTGCCAGCAGTTCCCTCGATGGGACTAGCGGGAGCTTGAATGAGCAGTTCTTC	CASSSLDGTSGSLNEQFF
many	TRBV12-3/TRBV12-4	TRBD1	TRBJ2-3	TGTGCCAGCAGTGGAGGGACAGGCGTTTACACAGATACGCAGTATTTT	CASSGGTGVYTDTQYF
many	TRBV4-3	TRBD2	TRBJ2-1	TGCGCCAGCAGCCAGGCCCCAGCGGGAGGGGAGAACAATGAGCAGTTCTTC	CASSQAPAGGENNEQFF
few	TRBV6-5	TRBD1	TRBJ1-2	TGTGCCAGCAGTTCAGGGGGCGCGGTCTCTGGCTACACCTTC	CASSSGGAVSGYTF
.	TRBV29-1	.	TRBJ2-3	TGCAGCGGCACCTTAAGCACAGATACGCAGTATTTT	CSGTLSTDTQYF